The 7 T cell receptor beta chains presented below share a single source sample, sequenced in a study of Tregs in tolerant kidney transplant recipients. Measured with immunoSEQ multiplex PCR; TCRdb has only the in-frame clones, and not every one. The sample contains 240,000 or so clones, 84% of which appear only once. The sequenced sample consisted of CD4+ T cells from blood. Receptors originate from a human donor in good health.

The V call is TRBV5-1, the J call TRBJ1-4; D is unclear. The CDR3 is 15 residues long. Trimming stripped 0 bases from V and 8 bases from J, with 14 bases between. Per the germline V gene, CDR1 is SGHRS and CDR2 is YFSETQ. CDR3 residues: CASSLAPGFGEKLFF. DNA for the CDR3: TGCGCCAGCAGCTTGGCCCCCGGCTTCGGGGAAAAACTGTTTTTT.

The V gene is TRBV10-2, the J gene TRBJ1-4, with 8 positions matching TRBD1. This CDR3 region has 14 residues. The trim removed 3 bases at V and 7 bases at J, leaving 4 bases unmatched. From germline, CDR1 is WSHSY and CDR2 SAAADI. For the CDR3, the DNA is TGCGCCAGCAGTGACAGGGGGCTGAGTGAAAAACTGTTTTTT. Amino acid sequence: CASSDRGLSEKLFF.

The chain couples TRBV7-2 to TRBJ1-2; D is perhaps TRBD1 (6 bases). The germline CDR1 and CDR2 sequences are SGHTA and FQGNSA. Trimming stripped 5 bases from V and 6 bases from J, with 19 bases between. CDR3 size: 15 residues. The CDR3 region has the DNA TGTGCCAGCAGCGCCTGGACAGTACGTGGCCATGGCTACACCTTC. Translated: CASSAWTVRGHGYTF.

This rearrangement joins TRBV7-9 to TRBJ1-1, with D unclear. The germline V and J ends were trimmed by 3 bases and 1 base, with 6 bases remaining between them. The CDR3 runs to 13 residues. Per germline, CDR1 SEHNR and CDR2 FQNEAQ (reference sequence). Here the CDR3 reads CASSFQENTEAFF. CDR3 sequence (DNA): TGTGCCAGCAGCTTCCAGGAGAACACTGAAGCTTTCTTT. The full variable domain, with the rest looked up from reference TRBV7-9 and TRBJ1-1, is DTGVSQNPRHKITKRGQNVTFRCDPISEHNRLYWYRQTLGQGPEFLTYFQNEAQLEKSRLLSDRFSAERPKGSFSTLEIQRTEQGDSAMYLCASSFQENTEAFFGQGTRLTVV.

The CDR3 reads CAITQEGFYGYTF. CDR3 in DNA: TGTGCCATCACTCAGGAGGGGTTCTATGGCTACACCTTC. The chain is built from TRBV10-3 and TRBJ1-2; tentative D call: TRBD1 (5 bases). Between the trimmed V and J ends, which lost 7 bases and 4 bases, there was a span of 13 bases. The germline V gene encodes CDR1 ENHRY and CDR2 SYGVKD. The CDR3 has 13 residues.

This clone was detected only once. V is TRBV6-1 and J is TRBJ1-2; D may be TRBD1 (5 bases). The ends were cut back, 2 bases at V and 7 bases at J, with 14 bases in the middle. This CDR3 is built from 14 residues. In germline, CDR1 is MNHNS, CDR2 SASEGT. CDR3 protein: CASSESRGVGGYTF. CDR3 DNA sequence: TGTGCCAGCAGTGAATCACGAGGGGTAGGTGGCTACACCTTC.

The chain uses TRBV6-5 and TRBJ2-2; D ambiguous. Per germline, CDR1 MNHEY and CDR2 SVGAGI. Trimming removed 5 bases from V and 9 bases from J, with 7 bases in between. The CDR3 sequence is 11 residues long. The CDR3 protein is CASSTNRELFF. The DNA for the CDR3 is TGTGCCAGCAGTACCAACCGGGAGCTGTTTTTT.